The rows below give T cell receptor beta chains drawn from one sample of a study of cytomegalovirus exposure and HLA in healthy donors. Clones were sequenced by immunoSEQ multiplex PCR, and TCRdb holds only the in-frame ones, with some missing. The table records roughly 120,000 clones, about 90% of them present only once. Sequenced sample: PBMCs. These receptors all stem from a woman younger than 35 in good health and CMV-seronegative. Each CDR3 is given with its conserved first and last residue. The order of the fields is clone size, J gene, V gene, D gene, CDR3 protein, CDR3 DNA. The D gene is left open where the match is weak. Not all rows give a size; the values are once, few, many and, for expanded clones, a class.

NA | TRBJ2-5 | TRBV2 | NA | CASSGLTSDQETQYF | TGTGCCAGCAGTGGGCTGACTAGTGACCAAGAGACCCAGTACTTC
once | TRBJ1-5 | TRBV6-6 | NA | CASSYSRGGQPQHF | TGTGCCAGCAGTTACTCGCGGGGCGGCCAGCCCCAGCATTTT
once | TRBJ2-5 | TRBV6-5 | NA | CASSYSDSQETQYF | TGTGCCAGCAGTTACTCGGACAGCCAAGAGACCCAGTACTTC
NA | TRBJ2-7 | TRBV7-9 | TRBD1 | CASTPPGQTYEQYF | TGTGCCAGCACCCCTCCGGGACAGACCTACGAGCAGTACTTC
NA | TRBJ2-4 | TRBV5-8 | NA | CASSLRGAKNIQYF | TGTGCCAGCAGCTTGAGGGGGGCCAAAAACATTCAGTACTTC
NA | TRBJ2-1 | TRBV14 | NA | CASSHSAGVQFF | TGTGCCAGCAGCCATTCAGCGGGTGTGCAGTTCTTC
NA | TRBJ2-1 | TRBV27 | TRBD2 | CASTGTNKQFF | TGTGCCAGCACCGGGACTAACAAGCAGTTCTTC
NA | TRBJ1-1 | TRBV18 | TRBD1 | CATEQGANTEAFF | TGTGCCACCGAACAGGGGGCGAACACTGAAGCTTTCTTT
NA | TRBJ1-3 | TRBV19 | NA | CASSDNIGNTIYF | TGTGCCAGTAGCGACAACATTGGAAACACCATATATTTT
NA | TRBJ1-2 | TRBV29-1 | TRBD1 | CSVESGQAFLYGYTF | TGCAGCGTTGAATCCGGACAGGCATTCCTCTATGGCTACACCTTC
NA | TRBJ2-7 | TRBV7-9 | TRBD1 | CASSPRQGWAEQYF | TGTGCCAGCAGCCCGAGACAGGGGTGGGCGGAGCAGTACTTC
NA | TRBJ2-1 | TRBV7-3 | TRBD2 | CASSRGTSVGIEQFF | TGTGCCAGCAGCCGCGGGACTAGCGTGGGGATCGAGCAGTTCTTC
NA | TRBJ1-5 | TRBV2 | TRBD1 | CASRAGGAGNQPQHF | TGTGCCAGCAGAGCAGGGGGCGCGGGCAATCAGCCCCAGCATTTT
NA | TRBJ2-1 | TRBV19 | NA | CASRSDSAEQFF | TGTGCCAGTAGAAGCGACAGTGCTGAGCAGTTCTTC
NA | TRBJ1-6 | TRBV7-2 | TRBD1 | CASSPGQGAGPLHF | TGTGCCAGCAGCCCCGGACAGGGGGCGGGACCCCTCCACTTT
NA | TRBJ2-1 | TRBV9 | TRBD2 | CASSVSGEGLMGDRQFF | TGTGCCAGCAGCGTGAGCGGGGAGGGCCTTATGGGTGATCGGCAGTTCTTC
NA | TRBJ2-2 | TRBV5-1 | TRBD1 | CASSRRQGNTGELFF | TGCGCCAGCAGTCGGAGACAGGGAAACACCGGGGAGCTGTTTTTT
NA | TRBJ2-7 | TRBV6-5 | TRBD1 | CASRETGTVYEQYF | TGTGCCAGCAGGGAGACCGGGACAGTCTACGAGCAGTACTTC
once | TRBJ2-5 | TRBV2 | NA | CASSDFRDSQYF | TGTGCCAGCAGTGACTTCAGGGATTCTCAGTACTTC
NA | TRBJ2-5 | TRBV18 | TRBD2 | CASSAGLAGVTGETQYF | TGTGCCAGCTCGGCGGGACTAGCGGGAGTAACGGGAGAGACCCAGTACTTC
NA | TRBJ2-2 | TRBV15 | TRBD1 | CATSGPPGQLNTGELFF | TGTGCCACCAGCGGACCCCCGGGACAGCTGAACACCGGGGAGCTGTTTTTT
NA | TRBJ1-1 | TRBV5-6 | TRBD1 | CASSSEKGQLNTEAFF | TGTGCCAGCAGCTCGGAGAAGGGACAGCTGAACACTGAAGCTTTCTTT
NA | TRBJ1-4 | TRBV5-8 | TRBD1 | CASSWEQGNAEKLFF | TGTGCCAGCAGCTGGGAACAGGGGAATGCTGAAAAACTGTTTTTT
NA | TRBJ1-5 | TRBV28 | NA | CASSSGVQPQHF | TGTGCCAGCAGTTCAGGGGTACAGCCCCAGCATTTT
NA | TRBJ1-1 | TRBV6-1 | NA | CASSEDRGVTEAFF | TGTGCCAGCAGTGAAGATAGGGGTGTCACTGAAGCTTTCTTT
once | TRBJ1-6 | TRBV5-5 | NA | CASSLNTGTINSPLHF | TGTGCCAGCAGCTTGAATACAGGGACGATAAATTCACCCCTCCACTTT
NA | TRBJ1-5 | TRBV6-6 | NA | CASVQGRNQPQHF | TGTGCCAGTGTCCAGGGGCGCAATCAGCCCCAGCATTTT
few | TRBJ1-4 | TRBV4-3 | NA | CASSLGSGGIMGGEKLFF | TGCGCCAGCAGCCTAGGGAGTGGCGGAATAATGGGTGGGGAAAAACTGTTTTTT
NA | TRBJ2-1 | TRBV20-1 | NA | CSAVYNEQFF | TGCAGTGCCGTATACAATGAGCAGTTCTTC
NA | TRBJ2-5 | TRBV28 | TRBD1 | CASSPPGQAETQYF | TGTGCCAGCAGTCCACCAGGACAGGCCGAGACCCAGTACTTC
NA | TRBJ2-7 | TRBV4-1 | TRBD1 | CASSQPRDRGYEQYF | TGCGCCAGCAGCCAACCGAGGGACAGGGGCTACGAGCAGTACTTC
NA | TRBJ1-1 | TRBV11-3 | TRBD1 | CASSPGQGEMNTEAFF | TGTGCCAGCAGCCCCGGTCAGGGGGAGATGAACACTGAAGCTTTCTTT
few | TRBJ1-3 | TRBV7-9 | NA | CASSLSQAAGNTIYF | TGTGCCAGCAGCTTGTCACAGGCGGCTGGAAACACCATATATTTT
NA | TRBJ2-2 | TRBV2 | TRBD1 | CARDRGLNTGELFF | TGTGCCAGAGACAGGGGGCTCAACACCGGGGAGCTGTTTTTT
NA | TRBJ2-3 | TRBV9 | NA | CASRGGEGTQYF | TGTGCCAGCAGGGGAGGAGAAGGTACGCAGTATTTT
NA | TRBJ2-1 | TRBV11-1 | TRBD2 | CASRAGTSSNEQFF | TGTGCCAGCAGGGCCGGGACTAGCAGCAATGAGCAGTTCTTC
NA | TRBJ2-3 | TRBV7-2 | TRBD2 | CASRLELAGARTDTQYF | TGTGCCAGCAGATTAGAACTAGCGGGGGCCCGCACAGATACGCAGTATTTT
NA | TRBJ1-6 | TRBV5-1 | TRBD1 | CASSTGTVNSPLHF | TGCGCCAGCAGCACGGGGACAGTTAATTCACCCCTCCACTTT
NA | TRBJ2-1 | TRBV27 | TRBD2 | CASHFAGGYEQFF | TGTGCCAGCCATTTTGCGGGGGGCTATGAGCAGTTCTTC
NA | TRBJ2-1 | TRBV7-9 | NA | CASSLFNRDTGGHEQFF | TGTGCCAGCAGCTTATTTAATCGGGACACCGGAGGTCATGAGCAGTTCTTC